This T cell receptor (beta chain) was found in a study of response to subunit inactivated influenza vaccine. Study results and limitations: Few additional T cells are recruited per seasonal influenza vaccination, authors suggested.

TCRdb re-analysed the RT-PCR reads in MiXCR, keeping a single row per CDR3 protein. Here the sample spans roughly 760,000 distinct CDR3 sequences, around 20% being singletons. A word on this clonotype: Its antigen is undetermined.

With 2 bases removed from V and 5 bases from J, the gap between germline ends came to 11 bases. Germline V lookup: CDR1 SGHAT, CDR2 FQNNGV. The length of the CDR3 is 14 residues. The source material was PBMCs from blood, sampled about 5 days after vaccination. The rearrangement uses TRBV11-2 and TRBJ2-3; D is unclear. The source is a man between 45 and 60 years old who received an inactivated influenza vaccine. The CDR3 DNA follows: TGTGCCAGCAGCTTATATCCCGGCGGAGATACGCAGTATTTT. This codes for CASSLYPGGDTQYF.